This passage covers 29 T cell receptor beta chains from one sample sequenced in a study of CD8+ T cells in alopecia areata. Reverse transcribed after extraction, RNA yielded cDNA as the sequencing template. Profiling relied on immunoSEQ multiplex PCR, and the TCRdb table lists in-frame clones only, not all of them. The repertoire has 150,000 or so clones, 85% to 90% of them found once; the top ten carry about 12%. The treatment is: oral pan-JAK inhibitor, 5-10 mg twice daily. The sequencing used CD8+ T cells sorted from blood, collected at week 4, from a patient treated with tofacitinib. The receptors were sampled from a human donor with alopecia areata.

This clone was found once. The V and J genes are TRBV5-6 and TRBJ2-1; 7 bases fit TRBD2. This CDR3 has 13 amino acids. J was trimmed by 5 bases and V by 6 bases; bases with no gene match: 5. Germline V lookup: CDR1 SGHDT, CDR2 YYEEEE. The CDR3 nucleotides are TGTGCCAGCACCGGCCTAGCGGACAATGAGCAGTTCTTC. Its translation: CASTGLADNEQFF.

CDR3 nucleotides: TGTGCCAGCAGCCAAGAACCCGGAGGGCCTATCTATGGCTACACCTTC. It is translated as CASSQEPGGPIYGYTF. The rearrangement uses TRBV14 and TRBJ1-2; D unclear. Germline loops: CDR1 SGHDN, CDR2 FVKESK. This CDR3 spans 16 amino acids. Deletions cut 0 bases from V and 4 bases from J, with 15 bases between.

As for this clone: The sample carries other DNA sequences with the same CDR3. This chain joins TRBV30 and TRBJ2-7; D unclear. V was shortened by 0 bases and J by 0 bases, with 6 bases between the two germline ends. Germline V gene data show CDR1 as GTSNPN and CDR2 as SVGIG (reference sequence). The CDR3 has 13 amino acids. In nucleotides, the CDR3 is TGTGCCTGGAGTGTAGGCGACTCCTACGAGCAGTACTTC. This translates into CAWSVGDSYEQYF.

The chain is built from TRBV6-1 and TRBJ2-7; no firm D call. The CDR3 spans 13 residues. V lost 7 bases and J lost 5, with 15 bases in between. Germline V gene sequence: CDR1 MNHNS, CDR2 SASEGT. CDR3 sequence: CASTPAGSNEQYF. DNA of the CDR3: TGTGCCAGCACCCCCGCCGGGTCCAACGAGCAGTACTTC.

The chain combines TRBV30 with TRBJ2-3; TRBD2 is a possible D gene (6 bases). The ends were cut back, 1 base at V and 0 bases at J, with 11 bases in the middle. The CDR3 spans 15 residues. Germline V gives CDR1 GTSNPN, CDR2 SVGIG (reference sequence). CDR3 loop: CAWSAGTSSTDTQYF. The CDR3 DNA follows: TGTGCCTGGAGTGCCGGGACTTCTAGCACAGATACGCAGTATTTT.

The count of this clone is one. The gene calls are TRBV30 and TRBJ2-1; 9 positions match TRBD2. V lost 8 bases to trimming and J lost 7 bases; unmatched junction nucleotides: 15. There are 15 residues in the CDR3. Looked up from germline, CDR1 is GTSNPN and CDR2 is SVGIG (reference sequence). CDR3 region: CALEVAGVLLNEQFF. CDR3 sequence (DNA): TGTGCCCTCGAGGTAGCGGGAGTCCTACTGAATGAGCAGTTCTTC.

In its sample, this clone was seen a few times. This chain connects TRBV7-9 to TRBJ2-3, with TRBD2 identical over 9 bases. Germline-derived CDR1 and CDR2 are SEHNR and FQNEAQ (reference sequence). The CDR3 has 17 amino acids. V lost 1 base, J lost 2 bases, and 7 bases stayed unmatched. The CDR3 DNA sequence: TGTGCCAGCAGCTTAGACCCGACTAGCGGTAACACAGATACGCAGTATTTT. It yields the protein CASSLDPTSGNTDTQYF.

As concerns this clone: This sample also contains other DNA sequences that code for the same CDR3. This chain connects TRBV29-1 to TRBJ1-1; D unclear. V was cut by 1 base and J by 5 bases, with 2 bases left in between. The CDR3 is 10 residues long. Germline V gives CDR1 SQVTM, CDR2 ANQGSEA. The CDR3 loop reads CSVEGTEAFF. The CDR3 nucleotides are TGCAGCGTTGAAGGAACTGAAGCTTTCTTT.

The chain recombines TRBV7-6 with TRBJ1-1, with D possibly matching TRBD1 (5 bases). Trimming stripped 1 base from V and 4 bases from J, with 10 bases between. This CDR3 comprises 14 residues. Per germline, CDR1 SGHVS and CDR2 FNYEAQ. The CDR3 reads CASSLDAGSTEAFF. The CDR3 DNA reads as TGTGCCAGCAGCTTAGATGCAGGGTCCACTGAAGCTTTCTTT.

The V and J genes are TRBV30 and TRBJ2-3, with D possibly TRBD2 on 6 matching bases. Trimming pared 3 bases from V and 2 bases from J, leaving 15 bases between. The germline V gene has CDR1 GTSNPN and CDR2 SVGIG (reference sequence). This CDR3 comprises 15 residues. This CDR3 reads CAWSESGSYTDTQYF. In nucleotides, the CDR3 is TGTGCCTGGAGCGAAAGCGGGTCCTACACAGATACGCAGTATTTT.

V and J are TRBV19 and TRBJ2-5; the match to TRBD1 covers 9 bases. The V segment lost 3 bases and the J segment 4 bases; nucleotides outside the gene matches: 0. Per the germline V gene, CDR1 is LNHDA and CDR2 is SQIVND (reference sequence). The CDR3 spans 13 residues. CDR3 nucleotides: TGTGCCAGTAGTATGGACAGGGGAGAGACCCAGTACTTC. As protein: CASSMDRGETQYF.

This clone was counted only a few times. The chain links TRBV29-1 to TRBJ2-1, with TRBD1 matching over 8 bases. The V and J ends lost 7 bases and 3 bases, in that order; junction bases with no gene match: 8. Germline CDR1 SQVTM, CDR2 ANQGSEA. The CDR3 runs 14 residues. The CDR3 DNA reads TGCAGCGCTAAACCGGGACAGGACTACAATGAGCAGTTCTTC. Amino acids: CSAKPGQDYNEQFF.

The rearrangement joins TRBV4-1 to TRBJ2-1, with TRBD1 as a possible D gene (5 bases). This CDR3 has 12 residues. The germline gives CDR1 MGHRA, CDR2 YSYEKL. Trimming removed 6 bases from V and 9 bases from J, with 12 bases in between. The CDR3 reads CASRGERSEQFF. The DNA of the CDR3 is TGCGCCAGCAGAGGGGAAAGGAGTGAGCAGTTCTTC.

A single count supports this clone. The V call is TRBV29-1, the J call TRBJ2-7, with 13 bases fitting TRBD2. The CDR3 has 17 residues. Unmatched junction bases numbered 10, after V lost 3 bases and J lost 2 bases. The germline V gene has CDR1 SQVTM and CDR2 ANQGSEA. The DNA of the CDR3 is TGCAGCGTTGAGGGAAGGGGGACTAGCGGGGAACCCTACGAGCAGTACTTC. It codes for CSVEGRGTSGEPYEQYF.

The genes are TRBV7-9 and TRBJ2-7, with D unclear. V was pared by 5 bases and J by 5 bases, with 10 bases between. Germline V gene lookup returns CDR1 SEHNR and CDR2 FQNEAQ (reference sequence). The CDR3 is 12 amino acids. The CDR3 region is CASSRGVNEQYF. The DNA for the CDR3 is TGTGCCAGCAGCCGTGGGGTCAACGAGCAGTACTTC.

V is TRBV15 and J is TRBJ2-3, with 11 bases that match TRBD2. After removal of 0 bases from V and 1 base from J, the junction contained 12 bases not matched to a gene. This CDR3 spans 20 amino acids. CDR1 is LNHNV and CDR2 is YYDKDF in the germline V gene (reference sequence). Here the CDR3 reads CATSRERFSGRVLRTDTQYF. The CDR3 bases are TGTGCCACCAGCAGAGAGCGTTTTAGCGGGAGGGTTCTTCGCACAGATACGCAGTATTTT.

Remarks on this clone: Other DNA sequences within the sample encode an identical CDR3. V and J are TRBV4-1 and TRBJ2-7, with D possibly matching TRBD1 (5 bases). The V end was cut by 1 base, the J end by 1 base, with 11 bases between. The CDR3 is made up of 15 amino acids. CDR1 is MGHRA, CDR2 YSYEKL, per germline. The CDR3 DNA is TGCGCCAGCAGCCAAGGAAGGGGTCCATCCTACGAGCAGTACTTC. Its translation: CASSQGRGPSYEQYF.

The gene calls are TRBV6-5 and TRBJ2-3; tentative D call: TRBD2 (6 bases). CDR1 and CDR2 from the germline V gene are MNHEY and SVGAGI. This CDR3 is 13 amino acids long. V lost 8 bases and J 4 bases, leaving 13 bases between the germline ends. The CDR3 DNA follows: TGTGCCAGCGGGGCGGGGAGTCCAGATACGCAGTATTTT. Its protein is CASGAGSPDTQYF.

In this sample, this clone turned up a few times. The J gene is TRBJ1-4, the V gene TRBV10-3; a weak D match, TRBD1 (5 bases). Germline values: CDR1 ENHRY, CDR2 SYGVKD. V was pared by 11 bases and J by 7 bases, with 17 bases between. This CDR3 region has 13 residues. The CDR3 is CASTGVAGEKLFF. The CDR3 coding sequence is TGTGCCTCTACAGGAGTGGCGGGTGAAAAACTGTTTTTT.

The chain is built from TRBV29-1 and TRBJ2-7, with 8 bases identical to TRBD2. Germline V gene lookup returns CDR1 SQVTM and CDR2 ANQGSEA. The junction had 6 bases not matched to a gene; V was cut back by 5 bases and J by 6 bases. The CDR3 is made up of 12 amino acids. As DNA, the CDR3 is TGCAGCGTTACGGGACTAGTGGGCGAGCAGTACTTC. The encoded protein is CSVTGLVGEQYF.

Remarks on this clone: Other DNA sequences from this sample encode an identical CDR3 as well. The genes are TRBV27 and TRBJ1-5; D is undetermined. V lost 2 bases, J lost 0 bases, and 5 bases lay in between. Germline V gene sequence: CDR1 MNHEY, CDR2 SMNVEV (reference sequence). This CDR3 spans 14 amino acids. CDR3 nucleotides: TGTGCCAGCAGTTTAGGAAATAGCAATCAGCCCCAGCATTTT. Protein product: CASSLGNSNQPQHF.

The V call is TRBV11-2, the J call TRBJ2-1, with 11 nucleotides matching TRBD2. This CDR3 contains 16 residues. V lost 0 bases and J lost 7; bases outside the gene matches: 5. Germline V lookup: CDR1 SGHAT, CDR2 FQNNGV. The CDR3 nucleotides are TGTGCCAGCAGCTTAGAGTTACTAGCGGGGGTGAATGAGCAGTTCTTC. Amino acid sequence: CASSLELLAGVNEQFF.

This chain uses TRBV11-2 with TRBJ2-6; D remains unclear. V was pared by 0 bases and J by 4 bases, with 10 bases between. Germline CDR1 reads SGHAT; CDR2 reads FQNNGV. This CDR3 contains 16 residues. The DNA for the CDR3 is TGTGCCAGCAGCTTAGATAAGTGGACCGGGGCCAACGTCCTGACTTTC. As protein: CASSLDKWTGANVLTF.

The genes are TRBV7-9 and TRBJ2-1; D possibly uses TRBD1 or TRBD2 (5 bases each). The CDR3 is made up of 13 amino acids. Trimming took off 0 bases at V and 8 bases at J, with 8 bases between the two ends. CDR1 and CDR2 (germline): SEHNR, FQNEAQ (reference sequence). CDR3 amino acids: CASSLALGDEQFF. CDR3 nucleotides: TGTGCCAGCAGCTTAGCTCTGGGGGATGAGCAGTTCTTC.

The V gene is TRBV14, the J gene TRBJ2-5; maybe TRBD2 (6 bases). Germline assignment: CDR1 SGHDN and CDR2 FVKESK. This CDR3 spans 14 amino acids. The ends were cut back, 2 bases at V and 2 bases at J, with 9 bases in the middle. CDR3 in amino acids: CASSQLAEQETQYF. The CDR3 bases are TGTGCCAGCAGCCAATTAGCGGAACAAGAGACCCAGTACTTC.

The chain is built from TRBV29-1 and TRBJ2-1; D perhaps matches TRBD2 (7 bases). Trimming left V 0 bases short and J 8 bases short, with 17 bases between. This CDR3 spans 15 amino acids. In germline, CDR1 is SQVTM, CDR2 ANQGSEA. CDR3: CSVEDEGGFWDEQFF. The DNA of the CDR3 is TGCAGCGTTGAAGACGAGGGGGGGTTTTGGGATGAGCAGTTCTTC.

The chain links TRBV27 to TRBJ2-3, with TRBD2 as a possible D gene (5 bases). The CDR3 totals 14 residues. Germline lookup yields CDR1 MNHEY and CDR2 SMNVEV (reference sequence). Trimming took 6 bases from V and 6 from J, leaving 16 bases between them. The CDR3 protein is CASRDGLPRDTQYF. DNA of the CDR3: TGTGCCAGCAGGGATGGACTTCCCAGGGATACGCAGTATTTT.

Here the CDR3 reads CACHPGPTAQFF. The DNA for the CDR3 is TGTGCCTGCCACCCAGGGCCGACAGCCCAGTTCTTC. The chain uses TRBV30 and TRBJ2-1, with D possibly matching TRBD1 (5 bases). The germline gives CDR1 GTSNPN, CDR2 SVGIG (reference sequence). Trimming pared 6 bases from V and 13 bases from J, leaving 19 bases between. This CDR3 is built from 12 residues.

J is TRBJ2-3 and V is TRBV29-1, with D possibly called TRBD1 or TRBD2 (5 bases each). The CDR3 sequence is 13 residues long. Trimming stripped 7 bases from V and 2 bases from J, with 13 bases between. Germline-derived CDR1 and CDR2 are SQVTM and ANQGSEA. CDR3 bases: TGCAGCGCTGATGGGGGAAACACAGATACGCAGTATTTT. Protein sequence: CSADGGNTDTQYF.